This note documents a single TCR beta chain sequence. Its antigen is unknown. The data originate from a study of cytomegalovirus exposure and HLA in healthy donors. PCR was performed using 60 Vbeta and 13 Jbeta primers. The assay was immunoSEQ multiplex PCR, and TCRdb's table has in-frame clones only and misses some. Listed are some 23,000 clones; around 17% falls within the top ten. This CDR3 comprises 15 residues. CDR1 LNHDA and CDR2 SQIVND come from the germline V gene (reference sequence). Trimming took off 6 bases at V and 1 base at J, with 13 bases between the two ends. Study-level points and caveats: For TCR beta chains, V- and J-gene trimming was later linked to a missense DCLRE1C variant. Evidence from a later analysis indicated that most CMV-associated TCR beta chains looked HLA-restricted. Most TCRs appeared rarely, but some public TCRs recurred in many donors.

The origin of this receptor is a male donor in good health and CMV-seropositive. V is TRBV19 and J is TRBJ1-5, with D hard to call. The sequencing input was PBMCs. CDR3 protein: CASSPEGWSNQPQHF. Here the CDR3 DNA reads TGTGCCAGTAGCCCGGAGGGATGGAGCAATCAGCCCCAGCATTTT.